The rows below give T cell receptor beta chains drawn from one sample of a study of control samples from healthy donors and cancer patients. Repertoires were generated with immunoSEQ multiplex PCR, while TCRdb's copy carries only in-frame clones and drops some. The sample includes some 130,000 clones, more than 90% of them seen just once. Sequencing was done on a sample of blood. These TCRs come from a young man in good health. Both conserved end residues are part of each CDR3. A D gene is named only where the DNA matches it firmly. The size field is filled for only some rows; it gives once, few, many or a size class.

cdr3_aa	clone_size	j_call	d_call	v_call
CASSLEGANGNEQFF	.	TRBJ2-1	.	TRBV27
CAISESAACTDTQYF	.	TRBJ2-3	.	TRBV10-3
CASRRSRTQYF	once	TRBJ2-5	.	TRBV2
CAWSVLMDTIYF	.	TRBJ1-3	.	TRBV30
CASRLVPGTGGTEAFF	.	TRBJ1-1	TRBD1	TRBV19
CATSRAPLGSYNEQFF	.	TRBJ2-1	.	TRBV15
CASSQTDQPQHF	.	TRBJ1-5	.	TRBV7-9
CASSEGSAGNSPLHF	.	TRBJ1-6	.	TRBV7-3
CASSRTDRGTTDTQYF	.	TRBJ2-3	TRBD1	TRBV4-1
CSASRGYEQYF	.	TRBJ2-7	.	TRBV20-1
CASSEGESWDTQYF	once	TRBJ2-3	.	TRBV6-1
CASLQGKTEAFF	.	TRBJ1-1	.	TRBV23-1
CASSYSGSWQETQYF	.	TRBJ2-5	.	TRBV6-5
CASSLTGGLLNTEAFF	.	TRBJ1-1	TRBD1	TRBV11-1
CASSFGQGNEKLFF	.	TRBJ1-4	TRBD1	TRBV7-9
CAISKRDSIGSGNTIYF	.	TRBJ1-3	TRBD1	TRBV10-3
CASSYGGGGQPQHF	.	TRBJ1-5	.	TRBV6-5